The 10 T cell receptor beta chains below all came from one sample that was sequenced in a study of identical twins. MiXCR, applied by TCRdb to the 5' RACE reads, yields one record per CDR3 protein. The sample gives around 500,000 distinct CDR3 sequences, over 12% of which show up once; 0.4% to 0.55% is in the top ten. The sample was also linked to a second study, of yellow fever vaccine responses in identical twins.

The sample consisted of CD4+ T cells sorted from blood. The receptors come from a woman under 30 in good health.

This CDR3 reads CSALGLGHPYEQYF. In DNA form, the CDR3 reads TGCAGTGCTCTGGGCCTGGGACATCCTTACGAGCAGTACTTC. The chain has TRBV20-1 and TRBJ2-7, with D tentatively TRBD1 (6 bases). Germline values: CDR1 DFQATT, CDR2 SNEGSKA (reference sequence). The CDR3 consists of 14 residues. V was shortened by 5 bases and J by 4 bases, with 18 bases between the two germline ends.

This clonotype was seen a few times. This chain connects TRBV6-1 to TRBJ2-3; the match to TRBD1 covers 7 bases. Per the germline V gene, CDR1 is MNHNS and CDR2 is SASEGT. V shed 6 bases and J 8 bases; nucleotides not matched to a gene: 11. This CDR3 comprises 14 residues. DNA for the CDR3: TGTGCCAGCAGCAACCGCCAGGGGGACGTTACGCAGTATTTT. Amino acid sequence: CASSNRQGDVTQYF.

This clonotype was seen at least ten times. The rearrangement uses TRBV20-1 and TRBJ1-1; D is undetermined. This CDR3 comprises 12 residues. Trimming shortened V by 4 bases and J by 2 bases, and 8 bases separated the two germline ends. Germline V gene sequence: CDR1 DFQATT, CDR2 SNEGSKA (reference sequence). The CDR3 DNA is TGCAGTGCTAACCCAGTCAACACTGAAGCTTTCTTT. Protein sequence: CSANPVNTEAFF.

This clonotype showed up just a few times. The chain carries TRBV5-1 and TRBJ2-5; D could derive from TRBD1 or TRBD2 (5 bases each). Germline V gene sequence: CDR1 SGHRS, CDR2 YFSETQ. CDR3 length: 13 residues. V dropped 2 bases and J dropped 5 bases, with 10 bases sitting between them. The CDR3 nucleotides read TGCGCCAGCAGCTTTTTGGGGACGGAGACCCAGTACTTC. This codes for CASSFLGTETQYF.

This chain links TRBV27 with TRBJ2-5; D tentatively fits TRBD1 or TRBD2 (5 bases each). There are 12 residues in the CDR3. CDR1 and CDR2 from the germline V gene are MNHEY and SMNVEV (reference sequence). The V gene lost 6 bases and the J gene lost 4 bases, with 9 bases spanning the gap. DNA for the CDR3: TGTGCCAGCAGCGGGGCCCGAGAGACCCAGTACTTC. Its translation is CASSGARETQYF.

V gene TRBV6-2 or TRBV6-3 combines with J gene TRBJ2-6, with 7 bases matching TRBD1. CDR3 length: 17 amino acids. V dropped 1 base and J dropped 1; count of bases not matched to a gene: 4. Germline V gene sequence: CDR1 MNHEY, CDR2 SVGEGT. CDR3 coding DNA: TGTGCCAGCAGTTACTGGCAGACAGGGTCTGGGGCCAACGTCCTGACTTTC. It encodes CASSYWQTGSGANVLTF.

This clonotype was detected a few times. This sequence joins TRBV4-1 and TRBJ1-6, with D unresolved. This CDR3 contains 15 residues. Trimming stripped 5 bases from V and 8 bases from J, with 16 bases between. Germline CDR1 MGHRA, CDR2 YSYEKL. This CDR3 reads CASSSNLGTYSPLHF. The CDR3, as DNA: TGCGCCAGCAGCTCAAATCTGGGCACCTATTCACCCCTCCACTTT.

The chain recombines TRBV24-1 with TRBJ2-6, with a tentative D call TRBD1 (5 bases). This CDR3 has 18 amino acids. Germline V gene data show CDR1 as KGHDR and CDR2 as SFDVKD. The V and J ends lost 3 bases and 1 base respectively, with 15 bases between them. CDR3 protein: CATSDPRRGESGANVLTF. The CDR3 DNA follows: TGTGCCACCAGTGATCCCCGAAGGGGTGAGTCTGGGGCCAACGTCCTGACTTTC.

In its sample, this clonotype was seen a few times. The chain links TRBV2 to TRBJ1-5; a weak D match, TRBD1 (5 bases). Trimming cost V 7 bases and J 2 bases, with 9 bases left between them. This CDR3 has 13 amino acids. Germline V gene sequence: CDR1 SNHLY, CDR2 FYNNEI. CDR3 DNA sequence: TGTGCCAGCACAGGGAATGGCAATCAGCCCCAGCATTTT. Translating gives CASTGNGNQPQHF.

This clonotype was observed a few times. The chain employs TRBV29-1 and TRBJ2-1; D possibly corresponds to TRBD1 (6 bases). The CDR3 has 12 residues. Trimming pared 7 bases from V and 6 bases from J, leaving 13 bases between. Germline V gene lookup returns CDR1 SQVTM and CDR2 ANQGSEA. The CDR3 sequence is CSAFRDTNEQFF. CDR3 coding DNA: TGCAGCGCCTTCCGGGACACCAATGAGCAGTTCTTC.